This T cell receptor (beta chain) was captured in a study of OX40 agonist ivuxolimab in advanced cancers. Across the whole study: 40% to 50% of patients had received prior checkpoint inhibitor therapy.

Study-level results: At 0.1 to 3.0 mg/kg and by week 6, CD4+ and CD8+ T cells in the blood had expanded clonally. Averaged across samples, CD8+ T cells carried more expanded clones than CD4+ did. Nonresponders, in some cases, also had low normalized T-cell clonal expansion.

A remark on this clone: Antigen specificity is unknown.

Deletions cut 7 bases from V and 4 bases from J, with 16 bases between. The CDR3 is 14 amino acids. Germline loops: CDR1 ENHRY, CDR2 SYGVKD. Generated by immunoSEQ multiplex PCR, the TCRdb table keeps only in-frame clones and is missing some. Of about 82,000 clones listed, more than 85% are singletons. Sequenced material: CD4+ or CD8+ T cells sorted from blood, taken in a trial of the OX40 agonist ivuxolimab. This chain links TRBV10-3 with TRBJ2-5; weak D call: TRBD2 (7 bases). The TCR was taken from an adult with an advanced solid tumor such as melanoma, head and neck, liver or kidney cancer. The CDR3 protein is CAITRGGAGETQYF. CDR3 in DNA: TGTGCCATCACCCGAGGGGGGGCGGGAGAGACCCAGTACTTC.